This T cell receptor beta chain was identified in a study of cytomegalovirus exposure and HLA in healthy donors. PCR employed 60 Vbeta and 13 Jbeta primers. This table comes from immunoSEQ multiplex PCR, and its TCRdb copy is limited to in-frame clones, with some not included. This sample has 150,000 or so clones, with roughly 87% found just once. Germline V CDR1 and CDR2: SGHRS, YFSETQ. J was trimmed by 4 bases and V by 6 bases; bases with no gene match: 8. The CDR3 runs 14 residues. Sequences were obtained from PBMCs. The genes are TRBV5-1 and TRBJ2-3; 7 bases are a match to TRBD2. This receptor was taken from a man aged 45-60 years in good health and CMV-seropositive. Written as DNA, the CDR3 is TGCGCCAGCACCTTAGGACTAGTTGCAGATACGCAGTATTTT. This codes for CASTLGLVADTQYF. The full variable domain, its missing parts supplied by reference TRBV5-1 and TRBJ2-3, is KAGVTQTPRYLIKTRGQQVTLSCSPISGHRSVSWYQQTPGQGLQFLFEYFSETQRNKGNFPGRFSGRQFSNSRSEMNVSTLELGDSALYLCASTLGLVADTQYFGPGTRLTVL.